A single sample is the source of the 2 T cell receptor beta chains below, sequenced in a study of blood T cell repertoires in COVID-19. The assay was immunoSEQ multiplex PCR, and TCRdb's table has in-frame clones only and misses some. Here the sample spans under 200,000 clones, less than 90% being singletons. Sequenced material: peripheral blood. The source of these receptors is a man aged 55 to 70 with acute or convalescent COVID-19.

The J gene is TRBJ1-2, the V gene TRBV12-3 or TRBV12-4; a weak D match, TRBD1 (6 bases). V lost 7 bases and J lost 4, with 10 bases in between. The CDR3 has 12 residues. The chain's CDR3 is CASNRRGYGYTF. Written as DNA, the CDR3 is TGTGCCAGCAATCGCAGGGGCTATGGCTACACCTTC.

This clone was counted only a few times. The J gene is TRBJ2-7, the V gene TRBV28; 9 bases line up with TRBD1. The ends lost 6 bases at V and 2 bases at J; junction bases unmatched: 8. Looked up from germline, CDR1 is MDHEN and CDR2 is SYDVKM. The CDR3 loop spans 15 amino acids. The CDR3 DNA follows: TGTGCCAGCAGCTTCGGGACAGGGATAACCTACGAGCAGTACTTC. Protein sequence: CASSFGTGITYEQYF.